One and the same sample provided the 18 T cell receptor beta chains below, sequenced in a study of patients and donors after allogeneic stem cell transplantation (dated by TCRdb to 2018 to 2020). The library was made by RT-PCR. Sequenced on a NextSeq 550. The public sequencing data were trimmed at Q25 with fastp and processed into clonotypes with MiXCR by TCRdb, which kept only in-frame beta chains. Rows merge per CDR3 protein into single entries with the most common DNA and genes. Counted in this sample were about 200,000 distinct CDR3 sequences; 38% of them appeared once. Of the sample, 9.5% to 13% is held by the ten largest clones. The sequenced material came from blood, either unsorted or a sorted T cell fraction (not recorded which). Every receptor here comes from a human donor who was either an allogeneic HSCT recipient or a stem cell or donor lymphocyte infusion donor (not recorded which). It is not recorded whose cells these are; they may come from a transplant donor.

This clonotype occurred a few times. The chain joins TRBV30 to TRBJ1-1; D uncertain. This CDR3 comprises 12 residues. The germline V gene has CDR1 GTSNPN and CDR2 SVGIG (reference sequence). With 3 bases removed from V and 4 bases from J, the gap between germline ends came to 9 bases. CDR3: CAWRSWGTEAFF. The CDR3, as DNA: TGTGCCTGGAGATCGTGGGGCACTGAAGCTTTCTTT.

The chain recombines TRBV7-3 with TRBJ2-3; D unclear. With 5 bases removed from V and 6 bases from J, the gap between germline ends came to 12 bases. The CDR3 is 13 residues long. The V gene's germline CDR1 is SGHTA and CDR2 FQGTGA. This CDR3 reads CASSPVRSDTQYF. The CDR3 bases are TGTGCCAGCAGCCCCGTAAGAAGCGATACGCAGTATTTT.

The chain joins TRBV28 to TRBJ1-1; 7 nucleotides agree with TRBD1. The CDR3 is 14 residues long. V lost 5 bases and J lost 5; bases outside the gene matches: 8. Germline CDR1 and CDR2: MDHEN and SYDVKM. The CDR3, as DNA: TGTGCCAGCAGTACAGGGGAAAAGAGGACTGAAGCTTTCTTT. Translation: CASSTGEKRTEAFF. The full variable domain, with the rest looked up from reference TRBV28 and TRBJ1-1, is DVKVTQSSRYLVKRTGEKVFLECVQDMDHENMFWYRQDPGLGLRLIYFSYDVKMKEKGDIPEGYSVSREKKERFSLILESASTNQTSMYLCASSTGEKRTEAFFGQGTRLTVV.

This rearrangement joins TRBV11-1 to TRBJ1-2; a possible D gene is TRBD1 (5 bases). Per the germline V gene, CDR1 is SGHAT and CDR2 is FQDESV (reference sequence). Trimming removed 4 bases at V and 4 bases at J, with 7 bases between. This CDR3 has 12 residues. The CDR3 bases are TGTGCCAGCAGCTGGGGGAGCTATGGCTACACCTTC. Its protein is CASSWGSYGYTF. Filled out from reference TRBV11-1 and TRBJ1-2, the complete variable domain reads EAEVAQSPRYKITEKSQAVAFWCDPISGHATLYWYRQILGQGPELLVQFQDESVVDDSQLPKDRFSAERLKGVDSTLKIQPAELGDSAMYLCASSWGSYGYTFGSGTRLTVV.

The V and J genes are TRBV6-1 and TRBJ2-7; 7 bases map to TRBD1. The CDR3 loop spans 15 amino acids. Germline V gene sequence: CDR1 MNHNS, CDR2 SASEGT. J was trimmed by 5 bases and V by 5 bases; bases with no gene match: 12. The DNA for the CDR3 is TGTGCCAGCAGTACCCCCGGGACAGCCCCCCACGAGCAGTACTTC. As protein: CASSTPGTAPHEQYF.

This clonotype occurred many times. V usage is TRBV12-3 or TRBV12-4 and J usage is TRBJ1-2, with unresolved D. The CDR3 is 14 residues long. V lost 5 bases, J lost 4 bases, and 14 bases lay in between. The CDR3 region has the DNA TGTGCCAGCAGTCCCGGACGTGGTCGCTATGGCTACACCTTC. Its protein is CASSPGRGRYGYTF.

The gene calls are TRBV12-3 or TRBV12-4 and TRBJ1-4, with 7 bases lining up with TRBD1. V shed 5 bases, J shed 3 bases, and the junction held 3 bases outside the gene matches. This CDR3 contains 14 residues. The CDR3 protein is CASSLTGSNEKLFF. As DNA, the CDR3 is TGTGCCAGCAGTCTGACAGGGTCTAATGAAAAACTGTTTTTT.

There are a few counts of this clonotype. The genes are TRBV7-2 and TRBJ1-4; D unresolved. This CDR3 comprises 13 residues. V shed 5 bases and J shed 7 bases, with 11 bases lying between them. Germline V gene lookup returns CDR1 SGHTA and CDR2 FQGNSA. The CDR3 sequence: CASSPDISEKLFF. The CDR3, as DNA: TGTGCCAGCAGCCCCGATATAAGTGAAAAACTGTTTTTT.

This chain joins TRBV29-1 and TRBJ2-7; the D is unclear. The CDR3 has 12 amino acids. With 5 bases removed from V and 1 base from J, the gap between germline ends came to 9 bases. Germline V gene sequence: CDR1 SQVTM, CDR2 ANQGSEA. CDR3 bases: TGCAGCGTTCTGGTGGGGTCCTACGAGCAGTACTTC. Translating gives CSVLVGSYEQYF.

The chain is built from TRBV4-1 and TRBJ1-1, with D possibly matching TRBD1 (5 bases). Deletions cut 1 base from V and 4 bases from J, with 13 bases between. This CDR3 is 15 amino acids long. CDR1 is MGHRA and CDR2 is YSYEKL in the germline V gene. As DNA, the CDR3 is TGCGCCAGCAGCCAAGTTGCCGTGAGGGGCACTGAAGCTTTCTTT. Translating it yields CASSQVAVRGTEAFF.

This sequence joins TRBV5-1 and TRBJ1-4; D might be TRBD1 (6 bases). The germline V and J ends were trimmed by 5 bases and 5 bases, with 10 bases remaining between them. This CDR3 has 13 residues. The germline gives CDR1 SGHRS, CDR2 YFSETQ. As DNA, the CDR3 is TGCGCCAGCAGTAAGGACAGCAATGAAAAACTGTTTTTT. Translated, it gives CASSKDSNEKLFF.

V usage is TRBV24-1 and J usage is TRBJ1-1; D remains ambiguous. The CDR3 length is 13 residues. Germline CDR1 and CDR2: KGHDR and SFDVKD. Trimming took 8 bases from V and 5 from J, leaving 14 bases between them. The CDR3 DNA reads as TGTGCCACCAACTCAGAGGGAGGTACTGAAGCTTTCTTT. Translation: CATNSEGGTEAFF.

The chain joins TRBV3-1 to TRBJ2-7; TRBD1 matches 7 bases. Germline CDR1 LGHDT, CDR2 YNNKEL (reference sequence). The V segment lost 5 bases and the J segment 7 bases; nucleotides outside the gene matches: 14. The CDR3 is made up of 15 amino acids. In DNA form, the CDR3 reads TGTGCCAGCAGCGCGCTCGGGACAGCCATTGATGAGCAGTACTTC. Its translation is CASSALGTAIDEQYF.

The chain recombines TRBV28 with TRBJ1-5; weak D call: TRBD1 (5 bases). The CDR3 consists of 14 residues. CDR1 MDHEN and CDR2 SYDVKM come from the germline V gene. V lost 1 base to trimming and J lost 5 bases, with 9 bases between them. The CDR3 DNA is TGTGCCAGCAGTTTATACGGGACGGATCAGCCCCAGCATTTT. It specifies CASSLYGTDQPQHF.

The chain links TRBV28 to TRBJ1-5; D is unclear. This CDR3 has 12 residues. Looked up from germline, CDR1 is MDHEN and CDR2 is SYDVKM. V was cut by 6 bases and J by 6 bases, with 9 bases left in between. The CDR3 here is CASSQDVQPQHF. The CDR3 DNA reads TGTGCCAGCAGCCAAGATGTTCAGCCCCAGCATTTT.

This clonotype was detected once. V and J are TRBV20-1 and TRBJ2-1; 9 bases are shared with TRBD2. This CDR3 has 15 residues. In germline, CDR1 is DFQATT, CDR2 SNEGSKA (reference sequence). V lost 6 bases, J lost 3 bases, and 9 bases stayed unmatched. Here the CDR3 DNA reads TGCAGTGCCGTTAGCGGGGGAGCAATCTACAATGAGCAGTTCTTC. The encoded protein is CSAVSGGAIYNEQFF.

This sequence joins TRBV5-1 and TRBJ1-6; no firm D call. Germline V gene data show CDR1 as SGHRS and CDR2 as YFSETQ. The CDR3 spans 15 residues. V lost 0 bases to trimming and J lost 13 bases, with 17 bases between them. The CDR3 here is CASSLGAERFLPLHF. Written as DNA, the CDR3 is TGCGCCAGCAGCTTGGGGGCCGAACGATTCCTCCCCCTCCACTTT. The entire variable domain, with the rest obtained from reference TRBV5-1 and TRBJ1-6, is as follows: KAGVTQTPRYLIKTRGQQVTLSCSPISGHRSVSWYQQTPGQGLQFLFEYFSETQRNKGNFPGRFSGRQFSNSRSEMNVSTLELGDSALYLCASSLGAERFLPLHFGNGTRLTVT.

In its sample, this clonotype was seen a few times. The chain recombines TRBV4-3 with TRBJ1-1; weak D call: TRBD1 (5 bases). Germline CDR1 reads LGHNA; CDR2 reads YSLEER. The CDR3 runs 15 residues. The ends were cut back, 1 base at V and 1 base at J, with 10 bases in the middle. CDR3 DNA: TGCGCCAGCAGCCAAGCAGGCAGGGAGAACACTGAAGCTTTCTTT. Translation gives CASSQAGRENTEAFF.